This TCR beta chain was profiled in a study of blood T cell repertoires in COVID-19. Turning to the study itself: Italy, Spain and the United States were the sources of the convalescent and acute COVID-19 samples. PBMCs, B-cell-depleted T cells, or T cells were the source of the cDNA or gDNA that made up the material.

Under the authors' procedure: The authors estimated nucleated cell counts from reference gene primer amplification. Assay used: immunoSEQ multiplex PCR; TCRdb lists only in-frame clones, some missing. The V and J calls and clone size come from that table; D and trimming were worked out from the DNA. The sample records a few hundred thousand clones, 83% being singletons. The CDR3 has 14 amino acids. V was trimmed by 2 bases and J by 1 base, leaving 9 bases between them. CDR1 is SGHRS and CDR2 is YFSETQ in the germline V gene. The TCR sequence derives from a woman in her fifties or sixties with acute or convalescent COVID-19. Specimen: peripheral blood. The genes are TRBV5-1 and TRBJ1-1, with D possibly matching TRBD1 (6 bases). CDR3 sequence (DNA): TGCGCCAGCAGCTTAGGGGGGGCGAACACTGAAGCTTTCTTT. Translating gives CASSLGGANTEAFF. Full variable domain (rest looked up from reference TRBV5-1 and TRBJ1-1): KAGVTQTPRYLIKTRGQQVTLSCSPISGHRSVSWYQQTPGQGLQFLFEYFSETQRNKGNFPGRFSGRQFSNSRSEMNVSTLELGDSALYLCASSLGGANTEAFFGQGTRLTVV.